Shown below are 28 T cell receptor beta chains from a single sample sequenced in a study of blood T cell repertoires in COVID-19. Profiling relied on immunoSEQ multiplex PCR, and the TCRdb table lists in-frame clones only, not all of them. The sample shows hundreds of thousands of clones, roughly 82% of them seen only once. Sequenced material: peripheral blood. These receptors originate from an elderly woman with active or convalescent COVID-19.

This clone has more than one count but fewer than ten. The gene calls are TRBV19 and TRBJ1-5; 9 positions match TRBD1. With 4 bases clipped from V and 3 bases from J, the junction kept 4 bases outside the gene matches. CDR3 length: 15 residues. Germline loops: CDR1 LNHDA, CDR2 SQIVND (reference sequence). The CDR3 DNA is TGTGCCAGTAGTACTGGACAGGGGATCAATCAGCCCCAGCATTTT. This encodes CASSTGQGINQPQHF.

V usage is TRBV4-1 and J usage is TRBJ1-1; 9 positions agree with TRBD1. CDR1 and CDR2 (germline): MGHRA, YSYEKL. This CDR3 region has 14 residues. Trimming at V came to 4 bases and at J to 3 bases, leaving 3 bases not matched to a gene. The CDR3 sequence is CASSRGQGYTEAFF. CDR3 DNA sequence: TGCGCCAGCAGCCGCGGACAGGGGTACACTGAAGCTTTCTTT.

The chain recombines TRBV5-1 with TRBJ2-7; perhaps TRBD2 as D (5 bases). With 0 bases removed from V and 6 bases from J, the gap between germline ends came to 13 bases. The CDR3 consists of 14 residues. CDR1 is SGHRS and CDR2 is YFSETQ in the germline V gene. The CDR3 DNA is TGCGCCAGCAGCTTGGCGGCTAGCCCGCCCGAGCAGTACTTC. Translating it yields CASSLAASPPEQYF.

This chain uses TRBV3-1 (or the pseudogene TRBV3-2) with TRBJ2-5, with D unresolved. The CDR3 covers 12 residues. V lost 4 bases and J lost 1, with 4 bases in between. Germline assignment: CDR1 LGHDT and CDR2 YNNKEL (reference sequence). This chain's CDR3 is CASSLIQETQYF. The CDR3 coding sequence is TGTGCCAGCAGCCTTATCCAAGAGACCCAGTACTTC.

The chain links TRBV6-2 or TRBV6-3 to TRBJ2-7; no reliable D call. Trimming pared 4 bases from V and 6 bases from J, leaving 13 bases between. This CDR3 is built from 13 residues. Looked up from germline, CDR1 is MNHEY and CDR2 is SVGEGT. CDR3 in amino acids: CASSSQAIVEQYF. The DNA of the CDR3 is TGTGCCAGCAGTTCCCAGGCGATTGTCGAGCAGTACTTC.

The rearrangement joins TRBV6-4 to TRBJ1-2; a weak D match, TRBD1 (5 bases). Germline CDR1 and CDR2: MRHNA and SNTAGT. The germline V and J ends were trimmed by 6 bases and 1 base, with 9 bases remaining between them. The CDR3 length is 13 residues. The CDR3 sequence is CASRQGFNYGYTF. CDR3 sequence (DNA): TGTGCCAGCAGGCAGGGTTTTAACTATGGCTACACCTTC.

This clone was observed a single time. The chain is built from TRBV4-1 and TRBJ2-2; a possible D gene is TRBD2 (7 bases). Germline lookup yields CDR1 MGHRA and CDR2 YSYEKL. The CDR3 is 18 amino acids. The V and J ends lost 4 bases and 4 bases respectively, with 22 bases between them. The CDR3 region has the DNA TGCGCCAGCAGCCCTGGACTAGGGGGGCGGGGGAGCACCGGGGAGCTGTTTTTT. Amino acid sequence: CASSPGLGGRGSTGELFF.

This chain connects TRBV6-5 to TRBJ1-6; TRBD1 is a possible D gene (6 bases). The CDR3 is made up of 14 amino acids. Germline loops: CDR1 MNHEY, CDR2 SVGAGI. Trimming stripped 7 bases from V and 7 bases from J, with 14 bases between. The CDR3 region has the DNA TGTGCCAGCAACCCACAGGGCACCAATTCACCCCTCCACTTT. This sequence encodes CASNPQGTNSPLHF.

The J gene is TRBJ1-1, the V gene TRBV5-1, with TRBD1 identical over 8 bases. Germline values: CDR1 SGHRS, CDR2 YFSETQ. The CDR3 loop spans 15 amino acids. With V trimmed by 0 bases and J by 4 bases, 5 bases remained unmatched. The CDR3 DNA reads as TGCGCCAGCAGCTTGGGGACAGGGAGGCCCACTGAAGCTTTCTTT. Translating it yields CASSLGTGRPTEAFF.

This chain links TRBV28 with TRBJ2-7, with TRBD2 identical over 10 bases. J lost 3 bases, V lost 4 bases, and 6 bases had no gene match. Germline CDR1 is MDHEN and CDR2 is SYDVKM. There are 15 residues in the CDR3. CDR3 protein: CASSSAGGAFYEQYF. CDR3 in DNA: TGTGCCAGCAGTTCAGCGGGGGGGGCCTTCTACGAGCAGTACTTC.

The gene calls are TRBV6-5 and TRBJ2-2; D unresolved. This CDR3 has 12 residues. The V gene lost 6 bases and the J gene lost 5 bases, with 7 bases spanning the gap. Germline V CDR1 and CDR2: MNHEY, SVGAGI. The CDR3 here is CASRELTGELFF. CDR3 bases: TGTGCCAGCAGGGAGTTGACCGGGGAGCTGTTTTTT.

This chain links TRBV2 with TRBJ2-1; TRBD1 might be the D (5 bases). The CDR3 extends over 14 amino acids. The V and J ends lost 4 bases and 10 bases respectively, with 17 bases between them. Germline V gene lookup returns CDR1 SNHLY and CDR2 FYNNEI. DNA of the CDR3: TGTGCCAGCAGTGGCAGGGTCCTTATAGGGGAGCAGTTCTTC. It codes for CASSGRVLIGEQFF.

The chain joins TRBV5-6 to TRBJ1-2; 9 nucleotides agree with TRBD1. Looked up from germline, CDR1 is SGHDT and CDR2 is YYEEEE. V was clipped by 4 bases and J by 0 bases; unmatched bases: 4. The CDR3 covers 15 residues. The CDR3 here is CASSPRTGANYGYTF. As DNA, the CDR3 is TGTGCCAGCAGCCCCCGGACAGGGGCTAACTATGGCTACACCTTC.

The V call is TRBV30, the J call TRBJ2-3; D might be TRBD1 (6 bases). Germline assignment: CDR1 GTSNPN and CDR2 SVGIG (reference sequence). V lost 4 bases, J lost 2 bases, and 13 bases lay in between. This CDR3 is built from 14 residues. CDR3 coding DNA: TGTGCCTGGACCGGGACACCTTTCACAGATACGCAGTATTTT. Translating gives CAWTGTPFTDTQYF.

Only one count was recorded for this clone. The chain has TRBV12-3 or TRBV12-4 and TRBJ1-2; D ambiguous. V dropped 5 bases and J dropped 1 base, with 8 bases sitting between them. CDR3 length: 13 amino acids. DNA of the CDR3: TGTGCCAGCAGTACACAGATTAACTATGGCTACACCTTC. Protein: CASSTQINYGYTF.

The gene calls are TRBV14 and TRBJ1-2; 10 bases are a match to TRBD1. With V trimmed by 2 bases and J by 7 bases, 10 bases remained unmatched. Germline-derived CDR1 and CDR2 are SGHDN and FVKESK. The length of the CDR3 is 16 residues. CDR3 sequence: CASSQLTGGSLGGYTF. CDR3 nucleotide sequence: TGTGCCAGCAGCCAACTGACAGGGGGCTCTCTCGGTGGCTACACCTTC.

The chain is built from TRBV5-1 and TRBJ2-4, with TRBD1 matching over 8 bases. The trim removed 4 bases at V and 0 bases at J, leaving 6 bases unmatched. CDR1 and CDR2 from the germline V gene are SGHRS and YFSETQ. The CDR3 length is 16 residues. This CDR3 reads CASSIGQGIAKNIQYF. The CDR3, as DNA: TGCGCCAGCAGCATCGGACAGGGTATAGCCAAAAACATTCAGTACTTC.

This clone was observed once. The CDR3 DNA follows: TGTGCCAGCAGTTTATTCTCAGGGGGACCACTTTACGAGCAGTACTTC. Translation: CASSLFSGGPLYEQYF. The chain couples TRBV28 to TRBJ2-7, with 7 bases that match TRBD1. The V gene end was trimmed by 1 base and the J gene end by 4 bases; junction bases not matched to a gene: 10. The CDR3 is made up of 16 amino acids. Germline V gives CDR1 MDHEN, CDR2 SYDVKM.

This rearrangement joins TRBV6-5 to TRBJ2-7, with 7 nucleotides matching TRBD1. This CDR3 comprises 15 residues. V dropped 5 bases and J dropped 3; count of bases not matched to a gene: 10. Germline values: CDR1 MNHEY, CDR2 SVGAGI. The CDR3 here is CASSRATGQYYEQYF. The CDR3 coding sequence is TGTGCCAGCAGTAGAGCCACGGGACAGTACTACGAGCAGTACTTC.

The chain carries TRBV6-5 and TRBJ1-6; no reliable D call. The length of the CDR3 is 13 residues. Germline CDR1 is MNHEY and CDR2 is SVGAGI. V lost 6 bases to trimming and J lost 3 bases, with 6 bases between them. CDR3 sequence: CASRQYYNSPLHF. The DNA for the CDR3 is TGTGCCAGCAGACAATACTATAATTCACCCCTCCACTTT.

This clone was counted once. This chain links TRBV11-2 with TRBJ2-2, with D perhaps TRBD2 (6 bases). The V and J ends lost 8 bases and 0 bases respectively, with 10 bases between them. This CDR3 is 14 amino acids long. Germline CDR1 reads SGHAT; CDR2 reads FQNNGV. This CDR3 is CASGSGPNTGELFF. CDR3 sequence (DNA): TGTGCCAGCGGTAGCGGACCGAACACCGGGGAGCTGTTTTTT.

This clone turned up a few times. The chain uses TRBV5-1 and TRBJ1-3; tentatively, D is TRBD1 (6 bases). There are 17 residues in the CDR3. The germline gives CDR1 SGHRS, CDR2 YFSETQ. Trimming removed 5 bases from V and 0 bases from J, with 18 bases in between. The CDR3: CASRDRTTFTSGNTIYF. CDR3 DNA: TGCGCCAGCAGAGACAGGACCACCTTCACCTCTGGAAACACCATATATTTT.

The chain employs TRBV18 and TRBJ1-3, with a possible D match to TRBD1 (6 bases). The CDR3 totals 14 residues. V lost 1 base and J lost 4, with 8 bases in between. The germline V gene has CDR1 KGHSH and CDR2 LQKENI. In DNA, the CDR3 is TGTGCCAGCTCACCACAGGGGGAAGGAAACACCATATATTTT. It yields the protein CASSPQGEGNTIYF.

The chain couples TRBV27 to TRBJ2-7; 13 bases fit TRBD2. V was pared by 6 bases and J by 4 bases, with 6 bases of the junction left unmatched. There are 15 residues in the CDR3. Germline assignment: CDR1 MNHEY and CDR2 SMNVEV (reference sequence). CDR3 nucleotides: TGTGCCAGCAGAGGGACTAGCGGGATTGGATACGAGCAGTACTTC. This encodes CASRGTSGIGYEQYF.

This rearrangement joins TRBV28 to TRBJ2-3, with a weak D call TRBD1 (6 bases). The CDR3 spans 15 residues. V dropped 7 bases and J dropped 3 bases, with 17 bases sitting between them. From germline, CDR1 is MDHEN and CDR2 SYDVKM. CDR3 sequence (DNA): TGTGCCAGCAAGGAATCCGGACAGACTACAGATACGCAGTATTTT. Amino acids: CASKESGQTTDTQYF.

The genes are TRBV5-5 and TRBJ2-5; D remains ambiguous. The CDR3 is 12 amino acids. Between the trimmed V and J ends, which lost 4 bases and 1 base, there was a span of 5 bases. Germline V gives CDR1 SGHKS, CDR2 YYEKEE (reference sequence). The CDR3 sequence is CASSILQETQYF. The CDR3 coding sequence is TGTGCCAGCAGCATACTCCAAGAGACCCAGTACTTC.

CDR3 loop: CASSDRGLNTEAFF. The CDR3 DNA reads as TGTGCCAGCAGTGACAGGGGGCTAAACACTGAAGCTTTCTTT. This chain connects TRBV27 to TRBJ1-1; 10 nucleotides agree with TRBD1. Per the germline V gene, CDR1 is MNHEY and CDR2 is SMNVEV (reference sequence). The CDR3 covers 14 residues. V trimming: 5 bases; J trimming: 2 bases; junction bases outside the gene matches: 2.

The chain has TRBV5-8 and TRBJ2-3; TRBD1 agrees at 10 bases. The germline V gene encodes CDR1 SGHTS and CDR2 YDEGEE. The CDR3 has 15 amino acids. V was clipped by 6 bases and J by 3 bases; unmatched bases: 7. CDR3: CASNPTGGITDTQYF. The DNA of the CDR3 is TGTGCCAGCAACCCGACAGGGGGCATAACAGATACGCAGTATTTT.